A selection of T cell receptor beta chains follows, all from one sample in a study of early T cells in non-severe SARS-CoV-2 infection. TCRdb redid the calling of the 5' RACE reads with MiXCR, one entry per CDR3 protein. Here the sample spans 30,000 to 40,000 distinct CDR3 sequences, under 5% being singletons. Sequenced input: whole blood. These receptors were collected from an adult who was a healthcare worker with PCR-confirmed SARS-CoV-2 infection or an uninfected control (not recorded which). CDR3s include the opening cysteine and the closing phenylalanine or tryptophan. Each record gives: V gene, J gene, clone size, D gene, CDR3 protein, CDR3 DNA. The D gene is left open where the match is weak. Rows give clone size only sometimes, using once, few, many, or a class for an expanded clone.

TRBV12-3/TRBV12-4	TRBJ1-6	few	-	CASSFRTQNSPLHF	TGTGCCAGCAGTTTCCGGACACAAAATTCACCCCTCCACTTT
TRBV20-1	TRBJ2-7	many	-	CSASSRTEGLLQYF	TGCAGTGCTAGTTCGCGGACAGAGGGGCTGCTGCAGTACTTC
TRBV20-1	TRBJ1-2	many	-	CSARDMMVWGYTF	TGCAGTGCTAGAGATATGATGGTCTGGGGCTACACCTTC
TRBV5-4	TRBJ2-4	many	-	CASSLARAKNIQYF	TGTGCCAGCAGCTTGGCCCGGGCCAAAAACATTCAGTACTTC
TRBV11-3	TRBJ2-2	few	-	CASSLGTTGELFF	TGTGCCAGCAGCTTAGGCACCACCGGGGAGCTGTTTTTT
TRBV30	TRBJ2-3	few	TRBD2	CAWSGSGGWDTQYF	TGTGCCTGGAGTGGTAGCGGGGGGTGGGATACGCAGTATTTT
TRBV21-1	TRBJ1-6	few	-	CASGRRGLGPSPLHF	TGTGCCAGCGGGCGACGTGGATTGGGGCCTTCACCCCTCCACTTT
TRBV7-9	TRBJ2-3	-	TRBD2	CASSLGSRGGLLADTQYF	TGTGCCAGCAGTTTAGGATCGCGGGGGGGCCTTCTCGCAGATACGCAGTATTTT
TRBV7-9	TRBJ2-1	many	-	CASSPSGPYNEQFF	TGTGCCAGCAGCCCCTCAGGTCCCTACAATGAGCAGTTCTTC
TRBV25-1	TRBJ1-6	many	TRBD1	CASRAGTGNSPLHF	TGTGCCAGCAGGGCCGGGACAGGGAATTCACCCCTCCACTTT
TRBV10-3	TRBJ2-3	many	-	CAISDLGSSTDTQYF	TGTGCCATCAGTGACCTAGGGTCGAGCACAGATACGCAGTATTTT
TRBV29-1	TRBJ1-2	-	-	CSVREVSYGYTF	TGCAGCGTTCGTGAGGTTAGCTATGGCTACACCTTC
TRBV2	TRBJ2-6	many	-	CALTRGYGANVLTF	TGTGCCCTGACCCGAGGGTATGGGGCCAACGTCCTGACTTTC
TRBV2	TRBJ2-1	few	-	CASTLGGANEQFF	TGTGCCAGCACCCTCGGCGGGGCAAATGAGCAGTTCTTC
TRBV4-1	TRBJ1-5	many	-	CASSQGPRGASNQPQHF	TGCGCCAGCAGCCAAGGCCCGCGGGGGGCTAGCAATCAGCCCCAGCATTTT
TRBV7-3	TRBJ2-3	few	TRBD2	CASSSNEGLAGEADTQYF	TGTGCCAGCAGCTCAAACGAGGGACTAGCGGGGGAGGCAGATACGCAGTATTTT
TRBV11-2	TRBJ2-7	many	-	CASSKTDIYEQYF	TGTGCCAGCAGCAAAACTGATATCTACGAGCAGTACTTC
TRBV2	TRBJ1-1	few	-	CASQGRFMNTEAFF	TGTGCCTCGCAAGGACGGTTCATGAACACTGAAGCTTTCTTT
TRBV2	TRBJ2-7	few	-	CASSRQISSYEQYF	TGTGCCAGCAGTCGCCAGATATCCTCCTACGAGCAGTACTTC
TRBV6-1	TRBJ2-3	-	-	CAIEQGIDTQYF	TGTGCCATAGAACAGGGTATCGATACGCAGTATTTT
TRBV18	TRBJ1-1	many	-	CASSTFIGGTRTEAFF	TGTGCCAGCTCAACCTTTATAGGGGGGACCCGGACTGAAGCTTTCTTT